Presented here are 18 T cell receptor beta chains from one specimen sequenced in a study of T cells in Graves' hyperthyroidism and ophthalmopathy (dated by TCRdb to the late 2010s). Library preparation used multiplex PCR. TCRdb shows the sequencer as Illumina HiSeq 2000. TCR beta CDR3 regions were amplified from RNA transcripts. A first-round RT-PCR of the TCR CDR3 used the HTBI primer set with the Qiagen OneStep RT-PCR kit. TCRdb's own reprocessing of the public reads used fastp at Q25 and MiXCR and kept productive beta chains. Identical CDR3 protein sequences are pooled into one entry, listed with their most common genes and DNA. The sample yields about 620,000 distinct CDR3 sequences; roughly 15% were counted once. The biggest ten clones account for approximately 3.9% of the sample. The sequenced sample was blood. All receptors derive from a woman in her twenties or thirties with Graves' hyperthyroidism.

This clonotype was seen a few times. The J gene is TRBJ2-7, the V gene TRBV29-1; D might be TRBD2 (5 bases). Per the germline V gene, CDR1 is SQVTM and CDR2 is ANQGSEA. The CDR3 has 15 amino acids. The ends were cut back, 4 bases at V and 0 bases at J, with 16 bases in the middle. CDR3 region: CSVVTGSRRSYEQYF. In DNA form, the CDR3 reads TGCAGCGTTGTGACGGGATCCCGACGCTCCTACGAGCAGTACTTC.

This clonotype was recorded many times. V gene TRBV5-6 combines with J gene TRBJ2-7, with D perhaps TRBD1 or TRBD2 (5 bases each). Germline CDR1 is SGHDT and CDR2 is YYEEEE. V lost 4 bases and J lost 2, with 7 bases in between. CDR3 length: 12 residues. The CDR3 DNA follows: TGTGCCAGCAGCGGGGGACCCTACGAGCAGTACTTC. Amino acids: CASSGGPYEQYF.

In this sample, this clonotype turned up many times. The chain uses TRBV7-2 and TRBJ2-7, with 8 bases identical to TRBD2. Looked up from germline, CDR1 is SGHTA and CDR2 is FQGNSA. The trim removed 4 bases at V and 7 bases at J, leaving 12 bases unmatched. CDR3 length: 15 residues. In DNA, the CDR3 is TGTGCCAGCAGCTCGGCCGGGACTAGGCAATTGGAGCAGTACTTC. Its protein is CASSSAGTRQLEQYF. The full variable domain, rest sourced from reference TRBV7-2 and TRBJ2-7, is GAGVSQSPSNKVTEKGKDVELRCDPISGHTALYWYRQSLGQGLEFLIYFQGNSAPDKSGLPSDRFSAERTGGSVSTLTIQRTQQEDSAVYLCASSSAGTRQLEQYFGPGTRLTVT.

The genes are TRBV20-1 and TRBJ2-7; D might be TRBD1 or TRBD2, each matching 5 bases. Trimming pared 0 bases from V and 0 bases from J, leaving 12 bases between. The CDR3 has 15 amino acids. Germline-derived CDR1 and CDR2 are DFQATT and SNEGSKA (reference sequence). The CDR3 loop reads CSARELGGGSYEQYF. The CDR3 region has the DNA TGCAGTGCTAGAGAACTAGGTGGGGGCTCCTACGAGCAGTACTTC.

This clonotype was detected only a few times. The chain is built from TRBV20-1 and TRBJ2-1; D not certain. With 3 bases removed from V and 9 bases from J, the gap between germline ends came to 6 bases. CDR3 size: 10 residues. CDR1 and CDR2 (germline): DFQATT, SNEGSKA (reference sequence). The CDR3 region is CSARGFEQFF. The DNA of the CDR3 is TGCAGTGCTAGGGGGTTTGAGCAGTTCTTC.

About this clonotype: This clone may be a read error of a much larger clone one base away. The chain couples TRBV28 to TRBJ2-7, with D possibly TRBD1 on 6 matching bases. This CDR3 is 14 amino acids long. The germline CDR1 and CDR2 sequences are MDHEN and SYDVKM. The CDR3 coding sequence is TGTGCCGGCAGTTTCCTGGACAGCTCCTACGAGCAGTACTTC. It translates to CAGSFLDSSYEQYF.

Ten or more counts support this clonotype. The rearrangement links TRBV12-3 or TRBV12-4 to TRBJ1-1; unclear D gene. V was cut by 8 bases and J by 3 bases, with 19 bases left in between. The CDR3 runs 15 residues. The CDR3 bases are TGTGCCAGCTCCAACAGAGACACGTACCACACTGAAGCTTTCTTT. Residues: CASSNRDTYHTEAFF.

As regards this clonotype: Just one base apart from a much larger clone, this may be a read error. J is TRBJ2-1 and V is TRBV12-3 or TRBV12-4, with TRBD2 matching over 10 bases. The ends lost 4 bases at V and 8 bases at J; junction bases unmatched: 14. The CDR3 sequence is 17 residues long. The DNA of the CDR3 is TGTGCCAGCAGTTCCCGGAGGCTAGCGGGAGAAGGGGATGAGCAGTTCTTC. It translates to CASSSRRLAGEGDEQFF.

Many counts were recorded for this clonotype. V is TRBV2 and J is TRBJ2-7; 8 positions agree with TRBD2. This CDR3 has 14 amino acids. With V trimmed by 3 bases and J by 5 bases, 6 bases remained unmatched. CDR1 and CDR2 (germline): SNHLY, FYNNEI. The CDR3 is CASSDPREGNEQYF. Here the CDR3 DNA reads TGTGCCAGCAGTGACCCACGGGAGGGCAACGAGCAGTACTTC.

This clonotype was seen at least ten times. This chain links TRBV6-1 with TRBJ2-7, with 9 bases fitting TRBD1. The germline gives CDR1 MNHNS, CDR2 SASEGT. The J segment lost 3 bases and the V segment lost 4 bases, leaving 10 bases of the junction unmatched. The CDR3 sequence is 16 residues long. The CDR3 here is CASSVLPGQGFYEQYF. As DNA, the CDR3 is TGTGCCAGCAGTGTTCTCCCGGGACAGGGTTTCTACGAGCAGTACTTC.

The chain links TRBV20-1 to TRBJ1-6; 7 bases are shared with TRBD1. This CDR3 contains 13 residues. V lost 1 base, J lost 10 bases, and 4 bases stayed unmatched. The germline gives CDR1 DFQATT, CDR2 SNEGSKA (reference sequence). CDR3 nucleotides: TGCAGTGCTAGAGTTGACAGGGAATCACCCCTCCACTTT. Translating it yields CSARVDRESPLHF.

In DNA, the CDR3 is TGCAGCGTAGCTTACAGGAACACCGGGGAGCTGTTTTTT. This sequence encodes CSVAYRNTGELFF. The V and J genes are TRBV20-1 and TRBJ2-2; D not certain. Germline V lookup: CDR1 DFQATT, CDR2 SNEGSKA (reference sequence). The CDR3 is 13 residues long.

This clonotype was seen only once. With a much larger clone just one base away, this may be a read error. The J gene is TRBJ2-1, the V gene TRBV11-1; D could derive from TRBD1 or TRBD2 (5 bases each). V lost 4 bases and J lost 8, with 6 bases in between. The length of the CDR3 is 11 residues. Germline V gives CDR1 SGHAT, CDR2 FQDESV (reference sequence). The CDR3 DNA is TGTGCCAGCAGCTGGGGGTATGAGCAGTTCTTC. It specifies CASSWGYEQFF.

This clonotype was detected only a few times. The gene calls are TRBV24-1 and TRBJ2-5; possibly TRBD2 for D (6 bases). The CDR3 runs to 13 residues. V was trimmed by 4 bases and J by 3 bases, leaving 8 bases between them. Germline CDR1 reads KGHDR; CDR2 reads SFDVKD. The CDR3 nucleotides read TGTGCCACCAGTGAGGGGGGAGAAGAGACCCAGTACTTC. Amino acid sequence: CATSEGGEETQYF.

This chain links TRBV7-9 with TRBJ1-6; D perhaps matches TRBD1 (5 bases). The CDR3 has 12 residues. The germline V gene encodes CDR1 SEHNR and CDR2 FQNEAQ (reference sequence). Trimming cost V 11 bases and J 7 bases, with 12 bases left between them. CDR3 sequence reads: CASGTVNSPLHF. The CDR3 bases are TGTGCCTCCGGGACGGTAAATTCACCCCTCCACTTT.

In this sample, this clonotype turned up many times. The V gene is TRBV10-3, the J gene TRBJ2-3; D might be TRBD1 (6 bases). CDR1 is ENHRY, CDR2 SYGVKD, per germline. This CDR3 has 13 residues. Trimming shortened V by 2 bases and J by 3 bases, and 6 bases separated the two germline ends. The CDR3 bases are TGTGCCATCAGTGAGACAGGGACAGATACGCAGTATTTT. The encoded protein is CAISETGTDTQYF.

This clonotype occurred many times. The J gene is TRBJ2-7, the V gene TRBV5-1; TRBD1 matches 8 bases. The trim removed 0 bases at V and 6 bases at J, leaving 2 bases unmatched. CDR1 is SGHRS and CDR2 is YFSETQ in the germline V gene. The CDR3 covers 13 residues. The CDR3 reads CASSLGGQVEQYF. For the CDR3, the DNA is TGCGCCAGCAGCTTGGGGGGACAGGTCGAGCAGTACTTC.

The sample holds a few counts of this clonotype. The chain is built from TRBV29-1 and TRBJ1-1; no firm D call. CDR3 size: 15 residues. In germline, CDR1 is SQVTM, CDR2 ANQGSEA. Trimming removed 4 bases from V and 3 bases from J, with 18 bases in between. The CDR3 spells CSVAWALGPDTEAFF. The CDR3 nucleotides read TGCAGCGTTGCGTGGGCGCTGGGTCCGGACACTGAAGCTTTCTTT.